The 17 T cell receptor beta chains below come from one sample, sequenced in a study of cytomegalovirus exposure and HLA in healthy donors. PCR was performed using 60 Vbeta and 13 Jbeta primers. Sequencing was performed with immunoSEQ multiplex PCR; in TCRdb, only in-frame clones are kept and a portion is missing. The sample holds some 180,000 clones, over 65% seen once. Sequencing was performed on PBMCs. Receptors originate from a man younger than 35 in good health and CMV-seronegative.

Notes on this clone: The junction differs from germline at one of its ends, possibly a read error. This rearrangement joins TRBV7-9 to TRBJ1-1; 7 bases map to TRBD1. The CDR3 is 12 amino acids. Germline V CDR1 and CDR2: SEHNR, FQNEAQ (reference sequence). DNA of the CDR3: TGTTCCAGCAGCGACAGGGTCACTGAAGCTTTCTTT. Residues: CSSSDRVTEAFF.

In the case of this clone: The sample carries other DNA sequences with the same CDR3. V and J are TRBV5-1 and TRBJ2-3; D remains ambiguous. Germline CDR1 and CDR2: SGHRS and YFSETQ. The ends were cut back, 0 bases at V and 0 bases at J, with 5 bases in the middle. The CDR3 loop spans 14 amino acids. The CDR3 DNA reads TGCGCCAGCAGCTTGGAACAGAGCACAGATACGCAGTATTTT. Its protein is CASSLEQSTDTQYF.

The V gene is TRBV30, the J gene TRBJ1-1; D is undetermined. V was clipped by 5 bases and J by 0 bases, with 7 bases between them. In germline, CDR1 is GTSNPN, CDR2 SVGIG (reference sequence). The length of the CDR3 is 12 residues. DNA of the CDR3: TGTGCCTGGGGCAGGTTGAACACTGAAGCTTTCTTT. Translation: CAWGRLNTEAFF.

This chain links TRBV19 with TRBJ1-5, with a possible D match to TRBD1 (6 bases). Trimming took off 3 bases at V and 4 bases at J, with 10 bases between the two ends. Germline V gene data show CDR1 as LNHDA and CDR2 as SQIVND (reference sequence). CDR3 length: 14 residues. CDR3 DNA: TGTGCCAGTAGTATGGGGACAAGAAATCAGCCCCAGCATTTT. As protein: CASSMGTRNQPQHF.

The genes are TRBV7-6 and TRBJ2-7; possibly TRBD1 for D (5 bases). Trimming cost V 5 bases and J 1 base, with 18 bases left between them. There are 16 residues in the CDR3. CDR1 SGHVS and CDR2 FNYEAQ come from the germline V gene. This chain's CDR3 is CASSPEAQGFSYEQYF. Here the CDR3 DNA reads TGTGCCAGCAGCCCAGAGGCCCAGGGATTTTCCTACGAGCAGTACTTC.

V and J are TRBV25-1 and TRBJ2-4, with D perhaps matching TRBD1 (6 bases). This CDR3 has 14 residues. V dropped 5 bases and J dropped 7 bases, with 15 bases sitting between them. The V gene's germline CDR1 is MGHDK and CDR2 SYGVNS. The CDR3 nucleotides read TGTGCCAGCAGTCCGGGCCGCGGACAGAACATTCAGTACTTC. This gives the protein CASSPGRGQNIQYF.

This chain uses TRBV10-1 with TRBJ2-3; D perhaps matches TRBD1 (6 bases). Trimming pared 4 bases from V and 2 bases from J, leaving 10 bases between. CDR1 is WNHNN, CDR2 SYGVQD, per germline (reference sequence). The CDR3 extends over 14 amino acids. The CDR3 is CASSGGGITDTQYF. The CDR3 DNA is TGCGCCAGCAGTGGAGGGGGTATCACAGATACGCAGTATTTT.

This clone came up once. The CDR3 sequence is CATSRARGLAADEQYF. In DNA form, the CDR3 reads TGTGCCACCAGCAGAGCTCGAGGACTAGCGGCAGACGAGCAGTACTTC. The chain uses TRBV15 and TRBJ2-7; the match to TRBD2 covers 10 bases. The J segment lost 5 bases and the V segment lost 1 base, leaving 8 bases of the junction unmatched. Germline CDR1 and CDR2: LNHNV and YYDKDF (reference sequence). This CDR3 is built from 16 residues.

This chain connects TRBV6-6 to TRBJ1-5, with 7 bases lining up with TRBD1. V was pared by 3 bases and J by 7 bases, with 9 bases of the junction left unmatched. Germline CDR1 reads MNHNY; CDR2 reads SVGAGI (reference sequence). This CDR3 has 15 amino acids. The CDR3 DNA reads TGTGCCAGCAGTTATCTGGTACAGGGGAGGCAGCCCCAGCATTTT. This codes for CASSYLVQGRQPQHF.

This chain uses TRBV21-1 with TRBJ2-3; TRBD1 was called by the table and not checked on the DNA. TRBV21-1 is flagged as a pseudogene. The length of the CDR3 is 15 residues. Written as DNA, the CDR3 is TGTGCCAGCAGCCCCCGGGACAGGGCGGTCGATACGCAGTATTTT. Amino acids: CASSPRDRAVDTQYF.

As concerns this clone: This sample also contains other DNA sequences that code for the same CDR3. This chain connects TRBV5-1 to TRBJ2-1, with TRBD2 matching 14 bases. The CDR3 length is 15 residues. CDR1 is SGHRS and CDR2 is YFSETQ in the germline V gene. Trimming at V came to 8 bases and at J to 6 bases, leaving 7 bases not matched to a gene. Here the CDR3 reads CASSPGLAGVNEQFF. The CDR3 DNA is TGCGCCAGTAGTCCGGGACTAGCGGGAGTCAATGAGCAGTTCTTC.

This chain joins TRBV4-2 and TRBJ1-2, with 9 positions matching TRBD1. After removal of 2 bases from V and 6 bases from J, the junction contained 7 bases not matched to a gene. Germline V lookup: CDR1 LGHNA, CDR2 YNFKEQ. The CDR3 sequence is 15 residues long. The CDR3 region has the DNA TGTGCCAGCAGCCAACTGTGGACAGGGGCGGATGGCTACACCTTC. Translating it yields CASSQLWTGADGYTF.

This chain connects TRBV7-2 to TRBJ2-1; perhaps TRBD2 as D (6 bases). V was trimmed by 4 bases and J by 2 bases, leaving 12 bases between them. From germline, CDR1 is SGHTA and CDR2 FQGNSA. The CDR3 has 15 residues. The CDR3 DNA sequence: TGTGCCAGCAGCTCTAAGCGGGCCCCCTACAATGAGCAGTTCTTC. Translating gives CASSSKRAPYNEQFF. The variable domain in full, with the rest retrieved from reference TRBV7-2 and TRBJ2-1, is GAGVSQSPSNKVTEKGKDVELRCDPISGHTALYWYRQSLGQGLEFLIYFQGNSAPDKSGLPSDRFSAERTGGSVSTLTIQRTQQEDSAVYLCASSSKRAPYNEQFFGPGTRLTVL.

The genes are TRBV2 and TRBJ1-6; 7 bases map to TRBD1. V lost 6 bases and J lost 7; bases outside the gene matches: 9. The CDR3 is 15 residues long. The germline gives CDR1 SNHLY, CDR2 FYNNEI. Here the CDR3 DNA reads TGTGCCAGCAGCCCCCCCGGGACAGCAAATTCACCCCTCCACTTT. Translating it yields CASSPPGTANSPLHF. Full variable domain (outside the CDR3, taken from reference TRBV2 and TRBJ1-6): EPEVTQTPSHQVTQMGQEVILRCVPISNHLYFYWYRQILGQKVEFLVSFYNNEISEKSEIFDDQFSVERPDGSNFTLKIRSTKLEDSAMYFCASSPPGTANSPLHFGNGTRLTVT.

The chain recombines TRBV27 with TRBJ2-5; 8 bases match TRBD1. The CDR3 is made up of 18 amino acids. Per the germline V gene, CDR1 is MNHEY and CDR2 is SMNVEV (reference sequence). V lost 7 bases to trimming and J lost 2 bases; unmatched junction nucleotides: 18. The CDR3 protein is CASTLLGGGQGHQETQYF. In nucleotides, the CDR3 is TGTGCCAGCACTCTTCTGGGGGGTGGACAGGGCCATCAAGAGACCCAGTACTTC.

CDR3 sequence: CASGTNSGGAGADTQYF. The CDR3 DNA sequence: TGTGCCAGCGGAACAAATAGCGGGGGGGCCGGCGCAGATACGCAGTATTTT. The V call is TRBV11-3, the J call TRBJ2-3, with 11 positions matching TRBD2. CDR1 is SGHNT, CDR2 YENEEA, per germline. The V and J ends lost 8 bases and 4 bases, in that order; junction bases with no gene match: 14. The CDR3 length is 17 residues.

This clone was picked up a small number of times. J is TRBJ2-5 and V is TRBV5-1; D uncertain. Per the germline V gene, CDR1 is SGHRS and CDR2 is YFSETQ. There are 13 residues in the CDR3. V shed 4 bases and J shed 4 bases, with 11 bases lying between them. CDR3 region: CASSTEATETQYF. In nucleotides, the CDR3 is TGCGCCAGCAGCACCGAAGCTACAGAGACCCAGTACTTC.